This T cell receptor beta chain was recovered during a study of blood T cell repertoires in COVID-19. About the study: COVID-19 samples from acute and convalescent phases originated in the United States, Italy and Spain. Nucleic acid was either cDNA or gDNA, and it came from T cells, B-cell-depleted T cells, or PBMCs.

All enrollees were roughly 18 to 95 years old and from about 24 US areas. Participants' reported clinical history set cohort assignment. TCRdb's table, derived via immunoSEQ multiplex PCR, lists solely in-frame clones and lacks some. The data contain 250,000 to 300,000 clones, under 95% of them seen just once; the ten biggest clones take up roughly 2%. Looked up from germline, CDR1 is SGHTA and CDR2 is FQGNSA. This CDR3 spans 14 amino acids. V shed 5 bases and J shed 2 bases, with 10 bases lying between them. J is TRBJ1-5 and V is TRBV7-2; a possible D gene is TRBD1 (6 bases). The TCR was taken from a woman aged 40 to 49 with acute COVID-19. The material sequenced was PBMCs or T cells enriched from blood (not recorded which). CDR3 DNA sequence: TGTGCCAGCAGCCTTCGACAGGGCAATCAGCCCCAGCATTTT. This sequence encodes CASSLRQGNQPQHF.